These T cell receptor beta chains were read from a single sample in a study of blood T cell repertoires in COVID-19. Clones were sequenced by immunoSEQ multiplex PCR, and TCRdb holds only the in-frame ones, with some missing. The sample lists roughly 49,000 clones, roughly two thirds occurring once. The specimen sequenced was peripheral blood. These receptors originate from a woman in her seventies with acute or convalescent COVID-19. Each CDR3 is given with its conserved first and last residue. Each record gives: J gene, V gene, D gene, clone size, CDR3 DNA, CDR3 protein. A D gene is named only where the DNA matches it firmly. Part of the rows lack a size; the others show once, few, many or a class for expanded clones.

>TRBJ2-7|TRBV6-5|TRBD2|NA
TGTGCCAGCAGCAAGACTAGCGGGGGGCCCTACGAGCAGTACTTC
CASSKTSGGPYEQYF
>TRBJ2-7|TRBV3-1/TRBV3-2|NA|NA
TGTGCCAGCAGCCAAGATCTTTTTCAGGGGCAGCTTACCTACGAGCAGTACTTC
CASSQDLFQGQLTYEQYF
>TRBJ2-1|TRBV7-9|TRBD2|NA
TGTGCCAGCAGCTGGGGGGGATACGATGAGCAGTTCTTC
CASSWGGYDEQFF
>TRBJ2-3|TRBV6-5|NA|NA
TGTGCCAGCAGTTCTACCCTGGCAGATACGCAGTATTTT
CASSSTLADTQYF
>TRBJ1-5|TRBV13|NA|NA
TGTGCCAGCAGCGAGGGGGGGCAGCCCCAGCATTTT
CASSEGGQPQHF
>TRBJ1-2|TRBV10-3|NA|once
TGTGCCATCAGCCGGGAAGGCCTCTATGGCTACACCTTC
CAISREGLYGYTF
>TRBJ2-7|TRBV5-4|TRBD2|NA
TGTGCCAGCAGCGGTAGCGGGAGGAGGGAGCAGTACTTC
CASSGSGRREQYF
>TRBJ2-7|TRBV10-3|TRBD1|NA
TGTGCCAGCGCCGGGACAGGGGCCTACGAGCAGTACTTC
CASAGTGAYEQYF
>TRBJ2-2|TRBV7-9|NA|NA
TGTGCCAGCAGCTTAGAGCAGGGTGGCACCGGGGAGCTGTTTTTT
CASSLEQGGTGELFF
>TRBJ1-3|TRBV25-1|NA|NA
TGTGCCAGCAGTGAATATGAGAGGGCTCGAAACACCATATATTTT
CASSEYERARNTIYF
>TRBJ2-1|TRBV7-9|TRBD2|NA
TGTGCCAGCAGCTTCCGGGCGGGAGGGCCTGGTGAGCAGTTCTTC
CASSFRAGGPGEQFF
>TRBJ2-3|TRBV11-3|TRBD2|NA
TGTGCCAGCAGCCCTAATGAGGGCGGGGGAATCACAGATACGCAGTATTTT
CASSPNEGGGITDTQYF
>TRBJ2-3|TRBV7-9|TRBD2|NA
TGTGCCAGCAGCTCCACTAGCGGGGGGTCAGATACGCAGTATTTT
CASSSTSGGSDTQYF
>TRBJ1-2|TRBV2|NA|NA
TGTGCCAGCAGTGCAACACAGGGTCACTATGGCTACACCTTC
CASSATQGHYGYTF
>TRBJ2-1|TRBV7-8|TRBD2|NA
TGTGCCAGCAGCTTAGCGTGGACTAGCGAAGAGCAGTTCTTC
CASSLAWTSEEQFF
>TRBJ2-3|TRBV4-2|TRBD2|NA
TGTGCCAGCAGCCAAGATGGGGCTAGCGGGGGGTCAGATACGCAGTATTTT
CASSQDGASGGSDTQYF
>TRBJ1-2|TRBV19|TRBD1|NA
TGTGCCAGTATGACCGGGACAGGGAGTGGCTACACCTTC
CASMTGTGSGYTF
>TRBJ2-5|TRBV3-1/TRBV3-2|NA|NA
TGTGCCAGCAGCCCCCGGGGGGCACAAGAGACCCAGTACTTC
CASSPRGAQETQYF
>TRBJ2-4|TRBV18|TRBD2|once
TGTGCCAGCTCGCCTAGCGGCTCGGGCAAAAACATTCAGTACTTC
CASSPSGSGKNIQYF
>TRBJ1-2|TRBV9|NA|NA
TGTGCCAGCAGCACCGGGGAGGGGATCTATGGCTACACCTTC
CASSTGEGIYGYTF
>TRBJ2-7|TRBV10-3|TRBD1|NA
TGTGCCATCAGCGAGGGACAGGGGGCTTACGAGCAGTACTTC
CAISEGQGAYEQYF
>TRBJ1-1|TRBV7-9|TRBD1|NA
TGTGCCAGCAGCGAATATGGGACAGGGAACACTGAAGCTTTCTTT
CASSEYGTGNTEAFF
>TRBJ2-5|TRBV5-4|TRBD1|NA
TGTGCCAGCAGCTCAAAGGACAGGGGGTTGCAGACCCAGTACTTC
CASSSKDRGLQTQYF
>TRBJ2-1|TRBV2|TRBD2|NA
TGTGCCAGCAGTAATAGCGGGGGTAATGAGCAGTTCTTC
CASSNSGGNEQFF
>TRBJ1-6|TRBV4-1|NA|once
TGCGCCAGCAGCCAAGACCCCGAGCCGGGACTGCCAAATTCACCCCTCCACTTT
CASSQDPEPGLPNSPLHF
>TRBJ2-7|TRBV7-8|NA|few
TGTGCCAGCAGCCCTCCGCTACGAATTAGGGGCAGTTCCTACGAGCAGTACTTC
CASSPPLRIRGSSYEQYF
>TRBJ1-1|TRBV11-2|NA|few
TGTGCCAGCAGCTTAGATGTTTTGGGAGGACCGGGCTTGGGTGAAGCTTTCTTT
CASSLDVLGGPGLGEAFF
>TRBJ2-2|TRBV7-3|TRBD2|NA
TGTGCCAGCAGCCCTGGACTAGCGAACACCGGGGAGCTGTTTTTT
CASSPGLANTGELFF
>TRBJ2-5|TRBV6-1|TRBD2|NA
TGTGCCAGCAGTGACGGGGGGGCTTTCAAAGTATCCCAGTACTTC
CASSDGGAFKVSQYF
>TRBJ2-2|TRBV28|NA|NA
TGTGCCAGCACCCAGGGCGGCACCGGGGAGCTGTTTTTT
CASTQGGTGELFF
>TRBJ1-1|TRBV6-5|TRBD1|NA
TGTGCCAGCAGTTACTCCGGACAGGTTACTAACACTGAAGCTTTCTTT
CASSYSGQVTNTEAFF
>TRBJ2-7|TRBV28|NA|NA
TGTGCCAGCAGACTTCCCAATTCCTACGAGCAGTACTTC
CASRLPNSYEQYF
>TRBJ2-2|TRBV4-1|TRBD2|NA
TGCGCCAGCAGGGCCCTGGGGACTACCAACACCGGGGAGCTGTTTTTT
CASRALGTTNTGELFF
>TRBJ1-1|TRBV5-4|TRBD1|once
TGTGCCAGCAGCTTGGAGCAGGGGGCAGGTACTGAAGCTTTCTTT
CASSLEQGAGTEAFF
>TRBJ2-4|TRBV12-1|NA|NA
TGTGCCAGCAGCCCACTAGCGGGACTAGCCAAAAACATTCAGTACTTC
CASSPLAGLAKNIQYF
>TRBJ1-1|TRBV19|NA|NA
TGTGCCAGTAGTATAGGCGGCGGGGCGCTGGCTGAAGCTTTCTTT
CASSIGGGALAEAFF
>TRBJ2-3|TRBV7-3|TRBD1|NA
TGTGCCAGCAGCAAGACAGGGAACGCAGATACGCAGTATTTT
CASSKTGNADTQYF
>TRBJ1-2|TRBV28|TRBD1|many
TGTGCCAGCAGCACGGAACCGACAGGGACTTATGGCTACACCTTC
CASSTEPTGTYGYTF
>TRBJ2-7|TRBV3-1/TRBV3-2|NA|NA
TGTGCCAGCAGCCAACGTGAGTTCCACGAGCAGTACTTC
CASSQREFHEQYF
>TRBJ2-5|TRBV9|TRBD2|NA
TGTGCCAGCAGCATCCATAGCGGGAGGGCCGGGGAGACCCAGTACTTC
CASSIHSGRAGETQYF
>TRBJ2-7|TRBV19|NA|NA
TGTGCCAGTAGCACAGTGGGGCTTTCCCCCCACGAGCAGTACTTC
CASSTVGLSPHEQYF
>TRBJ1-5|TRBV6-5|NA|NA
TGTGCCAGCAGCCTTAGCAATCAGCCCCAGCATTTT
CASSLSNQPQHF
>TRBJ2-7|TRBV20-1|TRBD1|large
TGCAGTGCTAGTAATACAGGGGCGACTCGGCAGTACTTC
CSASNTGATRQYF
>TRBJ1-5|TRBV27|NA|NA
TGTGCCAGCAGTCCGAGATCTTATAGCAATCAGCCCCAGCATTTT
CASSPRSYSNQPQHF
>TRBJ2-5|TRBV28|TRBD1|NA
TGTGCCAGCAGTTTAGGGACAGGGGTTGTGGGGGAGACCCAGTACTTC
CASSLGTGVVGETQYF
>TRBJ1-4|TRBV15|TRBD1|NA
TGTGCCACCAGCAGAGGGAAGGGACAGGGCTATGAAAAACTGTTTTTT
CATSRGKGQGYEKLFF
>TRBJ2-1|TRBV20-1|NA|few
TGCAGTGCTAGTAAATTAGCGGCGATAACCTACAATGAGCAGTTCTTC
CSASKLAAITYNEQFF
>TRBJ1-5|TRBV6-1|TRBD1|NA
TGTGCCAGCAGTGAACCGCGGACAGGGAGGAATCAGCCCCAGCATTTT
CASSEPRTGRNQPQHF
>TRBJ1-2|TRBV19|NA|once
TGTGCCAGTAGTACCTCGACAAATTCCGTCTATGGCTACACCTTC
CASSTSTNSVYGYTF
>TRBJ2-2|TRBV28|TRBD1|NA
TGTGCCAGCAGGGGACAGGGAGGGAACACCGGGGAGCTGTTTTTT
CASRGQGGNTGELFF
>TRBJ2-7|TRBV2|TRBD2|few
TGTGCCAGCAGCGCTAGCGGGAGGGCATACGAGCAGTACTTC
CASSASGRAYEQYF
>TRBJ2-5|TRBV3-1/TRBV3-2|NA|NA
TGTGCCAGCAGCCCCCCCCAGGGGAGCTCGCAGCCGTCGTGGACCCAGTACTTC
CASSPPQGSSQPSWTQYF
>TRBJ2-1|TRBV19|TRBD2|NA
TGTGCCAGTAGTACTGGGACTAGCCAGAATGAGCAGTTCTTC
CASSTGTSQNEQFF